This is a list of T cell receptor beta chains from one sample in a study of T cells in localized non-small cell lung cancer. The protocol was immunoSEQ multiplex PCR, while the TCRdb copy is restricted to in-frame clones and leaves out a portion. The sample includes fewer than 35,000 clones, roughly nine tenths of them seen just once. The sample was peripheral blood, taken before any cancer treatment. These receptors originate from a man aged 40-75 years with stage I lung adenocarcinoma. CDR3s include the opening cysteine and the closing phenylalanine or tryptophan. The order of the fields is V gene, clone size, J gene, D gene, CDR3 DNA, CDR3 protein. The D gene is left open where the match is weak. Rows may omit the clone size; those that give it use once, few, many or a size class.

v_call: TRBV6-5; clone_size: -; j_call: TRBJ2-7; d_call: -; cdr3_nt: TGTGCCAGCAGTTATCTCTCTATAGGGGATTACGAGCAGTACTTC; cdr3_aa: CASSYLSIGDYEQYF
v_call: TRBV30; clone_size: once; j_call: TRBJ1-4; d_call: -; cdr3_nt: TGTGCCTGGAAAGGCCGGGGGGCGGCTAATGAAAAACTGTTTTTT; cdr3_aa: CAWKGRGAANEKLFF
v_call: TRBV10-1; clone_size: -; j_call: TRBJ2-7; d_call: TRBD1; cdr3_nt: TGCGCCAGCAGCCGACAGGGAAATTCGGCCTACGAGCAGTACTTC; cdr3_aa: CASSRQGNSAYEQYF
v_call: TRBV6-1; clone_size: -; j_call: TRBJ2-1; d_call: -; cdr3_nt: TGTGCCTCTCTTTCGCGCGATAAACTGAATGAGCAGTTCTTC; cdr3_aa: CASLSRDKLNEQFF
v_call: TRBV6-1; clone_size: -; j_call: TRBJ2-7; d_call: -; cdr3_nt: TGTGCCAGCAGTGAAGCGCGCTACGAGCAGTACTTC; cdr3_aa: CASSEARYEQYF
v_call: TRBV5-1; clone_size: -; j_call: TRBJ2-5; d_call: -; cdr3_nt: TGCGCCAGCAGCTTGGTGTCGGAGACCCAGTACTTC; cdr3_aa: CASSLVSETQYF
v_call: TRBV2; clone_size: -; j_call: TRBJ2-5; d_call: TRBD1; cdr3_nt: TGTGCCAGCAGCTCGGACAGGGACCAAGAGACCCAGTACTTC; cdr3_aa: CASSSDRDQETQYF
v_call: TRBV10-3; clone_size: few; j_call: TRBJ2-7; d_call: -; cdr3_nt: TGTGCCATTGGCGGGACGGAAGGATACGAGCAGTACTTC; cdr3_aa: CAIGGTEGYEQYF
v_call: TRBV10-1; clone_size: -; j_call: TRBJ2-1; d_call: -; cdr3_nt: TGCGCCAGCAGTGCGTCAGGGGGAGGCAATGAGCAGTTCTTC; cdr3_aa: CASSASGGGNEQFF
v_call: TRBV5-1; clone_size: -; j_call: TRBJ1-3; d_call: TRBD1; cdr3_nt: TGCGCCAGCAGCTGGGGCTCGACAGGGGGGCCTGGAAACACCATATATTTT; cdr3_aa: CASSWGSTGGPGNTIYF
v_call: TRBV19; clone_size: -; j_call: TRBJ2-7; d_call: -; cdr3_nt: TGTGCCAGTAGTATAGGTGCAGGGTACGAGCAGTACTTC; cdr3_aa: CASSIGAGYEQYF
v_call: TRBV7-2; clone_size: -; j_call: TRBJ2-3; d_call: TRBD2; cdr3_nt: TGTGCCAGCAGCCCGATGGCGGGGGAGTTAGATACGCAGTATTTT; cdr3_aa: CASSPMAGELDTQYF
v_call: TRBV11-1; clone_size: once; j_call: TRBJ2-6; d_call: -; cdr3_nt: TGTGCCAGCAGCTTCTCTGGGGCCAACGTCCTGACTTTC; cdr3_aa: CASSFSGANVLTF
v_call: TRBV7-2; clone_size: once; j_call: TRBJ1-1; d_call: -; cdr3_nt: TGTGCCAGCAGCTTAGAGGCCGGACCACACACTGAAGCTTTCTTT; cdr3_aa: CASSLEAGPHTEAFF
v_call: TRBV28; clone_size: -; j_call: TRBJ2-5; d_call: -; cdr3_nt: TGTGCCAGCAGCTCGGACGAAGAGACCCAGTACTTC; cdr3_aa: CASSSDEETQYF
v_call: TRBV11-2; clone_size: -; j_call: TRBJ1-5; d_call: -; cdr3_nt: TGTGCCAGCAGCGCCCAGGAGGGTCGGAATCAGCCCCAGCATTTT; cdr3_aa: CASSAQEGRNQPQHF
v_call: TRBV5-6; clone_size: -; j_call: TRBJ1-4; d_call: -; cdr3_nt: TGTGCCAGCAGCTCAGTCAGGATGGGTATTGAAAAACTGTTTTTT; cdr3_aa: CASSSVRMGIEKLFF
v_call: TRBV5-1; clone_size: -; j_call: TRBJ2-2; d_call: TRBD1; cdr3_nt: TGCGCCAGCAGCCCCAGGGGGCTAAGGACCGGGGAGCTGTTTTTT; cdr3_aa: CASSPRGLRTGELFF
v_call: TRBV2; clone_size: -; j_call: TRBJ1-4; d_call: -; cdr3_nt: TGTGCCAGCAGGGAGGGCGAAACTCCGACTAATGAAAAACTGTTTTTT; cdr3_aa: CASREGETPTNEKLFF
v_call: TRBV2; clone_size: -; j_call: TRBJ1-5; d_call: -; cdr3_nt: TGTGCCAGCAGTGCCGGGGGTATTGTTCAGCCCCAGCATTTT; cdr3_aa: CASSAGGIVQPQHF
v_call: TRBV16; clone_size: once; j_call: TRBJ2-7; d_call: -; cdr3_nt: TGTGCCAGCAGCCAATCGGTTGGATTACTAGACTCCGAGCAGTACTTC; cdr3_aa: CASSQSVGLLDSEQYF
v_call: TRBV2; clone_size: -; j_call: TRBJ2-7; d_call: -; cdr3_nt: TGTGCCAGCGGGGCCGTAATGGCGGGGAACGAGCAGTACTTC; cdr3_aa: CASGAVMAGNEQYF
v_call: TRBV19; clone_size: -; j_call: TRBJ1-5; d_call: -; cdr3_nt: TGTGCCAGTAGTATAGGGAATTCTCAGCCCCAGCATTTT; cdr3_aa: CASSIGNSQPQHF
v_call: TRBV5-6; clone_size: -; j_call: TRBJ2-5; d_call: -; cdr3_nt: TGTGCCAGCAGCTCGAGGGCTCTCCGAGGAGGGGAGACCCAGTACTTC; cdr3_aa: CASSSRALRGGETQYF
v_call: TRBV10-2; clone_size: -; j_call: TRBJ2-3; d_call: -; cdr3_nt: TGCGCCAGCAGTGAAACAGGGACAGATACGCAGTATTTT; cdr3_aa: CASSETGTDTQYF